What follows describes a single T cell receptor (beta chain). Assay used: immunoSEQ multiplex PCR; TCRdb lists only in-frame clones, some missing. The sample has about 21,000 clones; around four fifths are singletons. These data come from a study of blood T cell repertoires in COVID-19. Trimming stripped 6 bases from V and 3 bases from J, with 3 bases between. Germline CDR1 is MGHDK and CDR2 is SYGVNS. The CDR3 sequence is 11 residues long. Sequencing was performed on peripheral blood. This TCR was sampled from a human donor in a cohort sampled during active COVID-19. This chain connects TRBV25-1 to TRBJ2-1; D remains ambiguous. Here the CDR3 DNA reads TGTGCCAGCAGCGTCTACAATGAGCAGTTCTTC. Encoded protein: CASSVYNEQFF.